This T cell receptor beta chain emerged from a study of blood T cell repertoires in COVID-19. Study as a whole: Researchers got acute and convalescent COVID-19 samples from the United States, Italy and Spain. PBMCs, B-cell-depleted T cells, or T cells were the source of the cDNA or gDNA that made up the material.

The CDR3 totals 16 residues. The V end was cut by 0 bases, the J end by 0 bases, with 10 bases between. Per the germline V gene, CDR1 is SGDLS and CDR2 is YYNGEE. This clone turned up a few times. Original processing methods: Using reference gene primer amplification, nucleated cell counts were estimated. Assay used: immunoSEQ multiplex PCR; TCRdb lists only in-frame clones, some missing. V and J calls and clone size are given by that table; D and trimming were obtained from the DNA. Here the sample spans about 210,000 clones, around four fifths being singletons. This TCR was recovered from a woman between 50 and 59 years old with active or convalescent COVID-19. The source material was peripheral blood. The chain uses TRBV9 and TRBJ1-3; D remains unclear. CDR3 sequence reads: CASSVAVTHSGNTIYF. The CDR3 coding sequence is TGTGCCAGCAGCGTAGCTGTCACACACTCTGGAAACACCATATATTTT.